This T cell receptor (beta chain) is drawn from a study of blood T cell repertoires in COVID-19 (dated by TCRdb to between 2020 and 2021). Study-level background: Collaborator samples came from the United States, Italy and Spain and covered acute and convalescent phases of COVID-19. Nearly every sample came with metadata listing a de-identified subject ID, COVID-19 status, age in years and sex. Samples came from the ongoing ImmuneRACE study (first 160 participants) plus 1,254 subjects from 6 global collaborators. The material from the prospective study consisted of cDNA or gDNA derived from T cells, B-cell-depleted T cells, or PBMCs. The repertoires were released in a freely available public database intended as a resource for research on the immune response to SARS-CoV-2. The dataset comprised deeply sampled blood TCRbeta repertoires from subjects exposed to, actively infected with, or recovered from COVID-19. Where available, HLA class I and class II types were obtained from metadata supplied by the sample provider rather than from assay-based typing.

Each collaborating institution followed its own protocols to collect whole blood in K2EDTA tubes. Collaborator samples were shipped for TCRbeta analysis as frozen whole blood, isolated PBMCs, or DNA extracted from either sample type. This clone has just a few counts. No cognate antigen has been identified for it. No base qualities exist here, and no much larger clone lies one base off it. The paper as a whole reports these results and caveats: The amount of clinical and demographic metadata varied by source and participant and was provided uncurated.

TCRbeta CDR3 regions were amplified from genomic DNA using the immunoSEQ Assay, a bias-controlled multiplex PCR. The authors processed their data as follows. The number of nucleated cells in each sample was estimated by amplification of reference gene primers within the assay. To quantify the absolute abundance of each unique TCRbeta CDR3 rearrangement, sequence reads were collapsed and filtered. Productive Simpson clonality was computed per sample as the square root of Simpson's diversity index over productive rearrangements. TCRdb holds this immuneACCESS table with in-frame rearrangements only. Some clones are missing; in checked studies, unresolved V genes explain under half, and the rest has no known cause. The V and J calls and clone size come from that table; D and trimming were worked out from the DNA. The sample table holds 50,000 to 75,000 clones, of which 70% to 75% were seen once. Together, the top ten hold roughly 18% of the sample.

The CDR3 measures 13 amino acids from cysteine to phenylalanine. This entry keeps only the CDR3 DNA: 39 bases, framed from base 1. CDR1 KGHDR and CDR2 SFDVKD are derived from the germline V gene. The junction shows trimming of 12 bases on V and 11 bases on J, and the gene matches do not reach 9 bases of it. The clonotype originates from a woman aged 45-59 years with active or convalescent COVID-19. Rearrangement joined TRBV24-1 to TRBJ1-6; 10 of the junction bases match TRBD1. The sample consisted of peripheral blood. The sequenced DNA is TGTGCCGGTCCAGGACAGGGGGGTACACCCCTCCACTTT. This encodes CAGPGQGGTPLHF.